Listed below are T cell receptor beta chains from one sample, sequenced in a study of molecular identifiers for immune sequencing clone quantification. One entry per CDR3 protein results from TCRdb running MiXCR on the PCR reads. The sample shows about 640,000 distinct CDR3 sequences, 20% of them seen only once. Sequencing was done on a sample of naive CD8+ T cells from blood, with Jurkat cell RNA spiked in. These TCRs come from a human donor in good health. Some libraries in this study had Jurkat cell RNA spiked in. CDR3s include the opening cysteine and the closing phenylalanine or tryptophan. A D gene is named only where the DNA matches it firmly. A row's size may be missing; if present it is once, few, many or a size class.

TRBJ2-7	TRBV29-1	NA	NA	CSVEDRRENEQCF	TGCAGCGTTGAAGATCGGAGGGAGAACGAGCAGTGCTTC
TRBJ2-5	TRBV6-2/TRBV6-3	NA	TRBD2	CASSYPTLAGQETQYF	TGTGCCAGCAGTTACCCTACTCTAGCGGGGCAAGAGACCCAGTACTTC
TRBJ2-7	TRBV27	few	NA	CASSLSSLTAYEQYF	TGTGCCAGCAGTTTGAGCAGCCTAACCGCCTACGAGCAGTACTTC
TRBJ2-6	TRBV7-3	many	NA	CASSLTGGRSGANVLTF	TGTGCCAGCAGCTTAACTGGGGGCAGGTCTGGGGCCAACGTCCTGACTTTC
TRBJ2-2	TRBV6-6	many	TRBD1	CASSYSGDRYTGELFF	TGTGCCAGCAGTTACTCTGGGGACAGATACACCGGGGAGCTGTTTTTT
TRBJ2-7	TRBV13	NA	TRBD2	CASRSLAGGSYEQYF	TGTGCCAGCAGGTCTCTAGCGGGAGGTTCCTACGAGCAGTACTTC
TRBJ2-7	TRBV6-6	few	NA	CASSYGGRHEQYF	TGTGCCAGCAGTTACGGGGGACGCCACGAGCAGTACTTC
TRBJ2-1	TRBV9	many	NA	CASSAGSGTTYNEQFF	TGTGCCAGCAGCGCGGGATCCGGGACAACCTACAATGAGCAGTTCTTC
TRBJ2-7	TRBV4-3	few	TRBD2	CASSQEIPAGVGLYEQYF	TGCGCCAGCAGCCAAGAGATCCCAGCGGGAGTGGGGCTCTACGAGCAGTACTTC
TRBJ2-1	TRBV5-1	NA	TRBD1	CASSLRTGGIVLNEQFF	TGCGCCAGCAGCCTCCGGACAGGGGGCATAGTGTTGAATGAGCAGTTCTTC
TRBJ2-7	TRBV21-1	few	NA	CASSSPNSGHSYEQYF	TGTGCCAGCAGTTCACCTAATAGCGGGCATTCCTACGAGCAGTACTTC
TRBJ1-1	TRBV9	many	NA	CASSTHTGNTEAFF	TGTGCCAGCAGCACCCATACAGGAAACACTGAAGCTTTCTTT
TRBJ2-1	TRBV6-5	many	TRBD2	CASSKTGGNEQFF	TGTGCCAGCAGTAAAACGGGAGGTAATGAGCAGTTCTTC
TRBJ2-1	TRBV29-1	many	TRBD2	CSVLDLAGGTYNEQFF	TGCAGCGTCTTAGACTTAGCGGGGGGCACCTACAATGAGCAGTTCTTC
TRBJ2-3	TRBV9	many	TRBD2	CASSVGTSGIFTDTQYF	TGTGCCAGCAGCGTCGGGACTAGCGGGATCTTCACAGATACGCAGTATTTT